The source of this T cell receptor beta chain is a study of T cells in Graves' hyperthyroidism and ophthalmopathy. Exclusion criteria comprised uncontrolled infection, other autoimmune disease, pregnancy or lactation. This CDR3 is built from 14 residues. V gave up 7 bases and J gave up 8 bases; unmatched junction bases: 6. The germline V gene has CDR1 ENHRY and CDR2 SYGVKD. General study points: A 13 V-J signature model discriminated ophthalmopathy versus stable hyperthyroidism. The model forecast ophthalmopathy, anticipating it by a median about six months before onset.

Points on this clonotype: The antigen remains undetermined.

The TCR beta CDR3 regions underwent amplification using RNA transcripts as the source. Using the HTBI primer set, a first-round RT-PCR was run on the TCR CDR3. TCRdb processed the multiplex PCR reads anew with MiXCR; each CDR3 protein has one entry. The table includes some 420,000 distinct CDR3 sequences, roughly an eighth detected once. This receptor was identified in a woman aged 18-29 years with Graves' hyperthyroidism. The chain combines TRBV10-3 with TRBJ2-1; 12 bases line up with TRBD2. Sequenced input: blood. The CDR3 DNA is TGTGCCATCACCCCGGGACTAGCGGGCCATGAGCAGTTCTTC. This gives the protein CAITPGLAGHEQFF.